A selection of T cell receptor beta chains follows, all from one sample in a study of shared clonotypes between healthy human individuals. Data came from immunoSEQ multiplex PCR; TCRdb stores just in-frame clones and leaves some out. The table has about 1.4 million clones, around 97% seen once; the top ten hold 0.95% to 1.5%. The sequencing sample was made of naive CD4+ T cells sorted from blood. These receptors all stem from a man aged 25-45 years in good health. Each CDR3 is given with its conserved first and last residue. D genes are given only for firm matches. Only part of the rows carry a size: once, few, many, or a class if the clone is expanded.

D: TRBD1; J: TRBJ2-1; size: -; V: TRBV7-9; DNA: TGTGCCAGCAGCTTCAAAGGGCGGAGACAGGGTGGGGACAATGAGCAGTTCTTC; CDR3: CASSFKGRRQGGDNEQFF
D: -; J: TRBJ2-3; size: -; V: TRBV28; DNA: TGTGCCAGCAGCCCCCGGGCGGGTTGGAATACGCAGTATTTT; CDR3: CASSPRAGWNTQYF
D: -; J: TRBJ2-3; size: -; V: TRBV10-1; DNA: TGCGCCAGCAGTGAAGGGCTAGACGCAGATACGCAGTATTTT; CDR3: CASSEGLDADTQYF
D: TRBD1; J: TRBJ2-7; size: -; V: TRBV6-5; DNA: TGTGCCAGCAGTACGACAGGGGAAGTGTCCTACGAGCAGTACTTC; CDR3: CASSTTGEVSYEQYF
D: -; J: TRBJ1-3; size: -; V: TRBV29-1; DNA: TGCAGCGTCGGGGACGGGGTGGACACCATATATTTT; CDR3: CSVGDGVDTIYF
D: -; J: TRBJ1-4; size: -; V: TRBV5-6; DNA: TGTGCCAGCAGCTTGGAGGGACCCTTCGATGAAAAACTGTTTTTT; CDR3: CASSLEGPFDEKLFF
D: TRBD1; J: TRBJ1-1; size: once; V: TRBV5-5; DNA: TGTGCCAGCCGGCAGGCGGGGGGCAGGGGGTACACTGAAGCTTTCTTT; CDR3: CASRQAGGRGYTEAFF
D: -; J: TRBJ2-1; size: -; V: TRBV6-1; DNA: TGTGCCAGCAGCCCTTACAATGAGCAGTTCTTC; CDR3: CASSPYNEQFF
D: TRBD2; J: TRBJ2-3; size: -; V: TRBV15; DNA: TGTGCCACCAGCAGAGTTTTTGTGTCTAGCGGGAGCGGAGATACGCAGTATTTT; CDR3: CATSRVFVSSGSGDTQYF
D: -; J: TRBJ1-4; size: once; V: TRBV14; DNA: TGTGCCAGCAGCCAAGATGTTGGAGGCCTTACGACCTGGGAAAAACTGTTTTTT; CDR3: CASSQDVGGLTTWEKLFF
D: TRBD2; J: TRBJ2-1; size: -; V: TRBV5-4; DNA: TGTGCCAGCAGCTTGGAGCTAGCGGACAATGAGCAGTTCTTC; CDR3: CASSLELADNEQFF
D: TRBD2; J: TRBJ2-1; size: -; V: TRBV6-1; DNA: TGTGCCAGCAGTGTACTAGCGGGACCTTACAATGAGCAGTTCTTC; CDR3: CASSVLAGPYNEQFF
D: -; J: TRBJ2-7; size: once; V: TRBV18; DNA: TGTGCCAGCTCACCACCCTCATCCTACGAGCAGTACTTC; CDR3: CASSPPSSYEQYF
D: -; J: TRBJ1-5; size: once; V: TRBV15; DNA: TGTGCCACCAGCAGACCGGGTGTCATATTTGGCAATCAGCCCCAGCATTTT; CDR3: CATSRPGVIFGNQPQHF
D: -; J: TRBJ1-2; size: -; V: TRBV7-3; DNA: TGTGCCAGCAGCTTAGGAATCAGGGGAATCGGCCGCTACACCTTC; CDR3: CASSLGIRGIGRYTF
D: TRBD1; J: TRBJ2-5; size: -; V: TRBV11-3; DNA: TGTGCCAGCAGCTTTCAGGGGGAAGAGACCCAGTACTTC; CDR3: CASSFQGEETQYF
D: -; J: TRBJ2-5; size: -; V: TRBV5-8; DNA: TGTGCCAGCAGCTCCTACCGACTCTTGGGGATGGAGACCCAGTACTTC; CDR3: CASSSYRLLGMETQYF
D: TRBD2; J: TRBJ2-4; size: -; V: TRBV27; DNA: TGTGCCAGCAGTCCGACTAGCGGGAGTCCGCTAGCCAAAAACATTCAGTACTTC; CDR3: CASSPTSGSPLAKNIQYF
D: TRBD2; J: TRBJ2-5; size: -; V: TRBV30; DNA: TGTGCCTGGACGCTACTAGCGGGAGGGCCGTCGTCGGCCCAGTACTTC; CDR3: CAWTLLAGGPSSAQYF
D: -; J: TRBJ1-1; size: -; V: TRBV7-2; DNA: TGTGCCAGCAGTTCCGCCGGGACTAGGGCTGAAGCTTTCTTT; CDR3: CASSSAGTRAEAFF
D: TRBD1; J: TRBJ2-5; size: -; V: TRBV5-6; DNA: TGTGCCAGCAGCTTCGACAGGGGATCCCAAGAGACCCAGTACTTC; CDR3: CASSFDRGSQETQYF
D: -; J: TRBJ1-1; size: -; V: TRBV5-4; DNA: TGTGCCAGCAGCTTGGCGGGGGGGTCGTTCACTGAAGCTTTCTTT; CDR3: CASSLAGGSFTEAFF
D: -; J: TRBJ2-7; size: -; V: TRBV10-2; DNA: TGCGCCAGCAGTGACGGGTTCGAGCAGTACTTC; CDR3: CASSDGFEQYF
D: TRBD1; J: TRBJ2-5; size: -; V: TRBV10-3; DNA: TGTGCCACCGGATTAGGACAGGGGAGAGAGACCCAGTACTTC; CDR3: CATGLGQGRETQYF
D: TRBD2; J: TRBJ2-2; size: -; V: TRBV9; DNA: TGTGCCAGCACCCGCGCGACTAGCGGGAGGGGTACCGGGGAGCTGTTTTTT; CDR3: CASTRATSGRGTGELFF
D: -; J: TRBJ1-4; size: -; V: TRBV15; DNA: TGTGCCACCAGCAGAGTCGGGTCAAATGAAAAACTGTTTTTT; CDR3: CATSRVGSNEKLFF
D: -; J: TRBJ2-1; size: -; V: TRBV2; DNA: TGTGCCAGCAATGAACTAGGTGCCTACAATGAGCAGTTCTTC; CDR3: CASNELGAYNEQFF
D: TRBD1; J: TRBJ1-1; size: -; V: TRBV30; DNA: TGTGCCTGGAGTACATACTTCCGGGACAGGGTGATTAACACTGAAGCTTTCTTT; CDR3: CAWSTYFRDRVINTEAFF
D: -; J: TRBJ2-3; size: -; V: TRBV21-1; DNA: TGTGCCAGCAGCAGGGAGACTAGCGGCACAGATACGCAGTATTTT; CDR3: CASSRETSGTDTQYF
D: -; J: TRBJ2-7; size: -; V: TRBV25-1; DNA: TGTGCCAGCAGTGCTAGGTACGAGCAGTACTTC; CDR3: CASSARYEQYF
D: TRBD1; J: TRBJ1-4; size: -; V: TRBV6-1; DNA: TGTGCCAGCAGTCCGAGGGACAGACTGAATGAAAAACTGTTTTTT; CDR3: CASSPRDRLNEKLFF
D: -; J: TRBJ2-1; size: -; V: TRBV6-5; DNA: TGTGCCAGCAGTTACTCGGCGTTATCCTACAATGAGCAGTTCTTC; CDR3: CASSYSALSYNEQFF
D: -; J: TRBJ2-1; size: -; V: TRBV27; DNA: TGTGCCAGCAGTACGCTCCCTGGAGGAGAGCAGTTCTTC; CDR3: CASSTLPGGEQFF
D: TRBD1; J: TRBJ2-2; size: -; V: TRBV14; DNA: TGTGCCAGCAGCCAAGGGACAGGTCTTAGGCCACTGCCTACCGGGGAGCTGTTTTTT; CDR3: CASSQGTGLRPLPTGELFF
D: -; J: TRBJ2-7; size: -; V: TRBV7-2; DNA: TGTGCCAGCAGCGCATACCCGTGGGGCTACGAGCAGTACTTC; CDR3: CASSAYPWGYEQYF
D: -; J: TRBJ2-1; size: -; V: TRBV30; DNA: TGTGCCTGGAGTGTGGGGAAGGGGTACAATGAGCAGTTCTTC; CDR3: CAWSVGKGYNEQFF
D: -; J: TRBJ1-1; size: -; V: TRBV2; DNA: TGTGCCAGCAGTGTGGGCAGGTCGGGTGAAGCTTTCTTT; CDR3: CASSVGRSGEAFF
D: -; J: TRBJ2-3; size: -; V: TRBV9; DNA: TGTGCCAGCAGCCTAGCTCGCGGTGGCACAGATACGCAGTATTTT; CDR3: CASSLARGGTDTQYF
D: TRBD2; J: TRBJ2-1; size: -; V: TRBV5-6; DNA: TGTGCCAGCAGCTCGTCGACTAGCGGGAGGGTTTACAATGAGCAGTTCTTC; CDR3: CASSSSTSGRVYNEQFF
D: TRBD1; J: TRBJ2-2; size: -; V: TRBV18; DNA: TGTGCCAGCTCACCAGGACAGGGAGCGAACACCGGGGAGCTGTTTTTT; CDR3: CASSPGQGANTGELFF
D: -; J: TRBJ1-3; size: -; V: TRBV18; DNA: TGTGCCAGCTCACCACTCTCGACCCGAAGCTCTGGAAACACCATATATTTT; CDR3: CASSPLSTRSSGNTIYF
D: TRBD2; J: TRBJ2-2; size: -; V: TRBV29-1; DNA: TGCAGCGTTGATAGCGGGAGGCGCACCGGGGAGCTGTTTTTT; CDR3: CSVDSGRRTGELFF
D: -; J: TRBJ2-7; size: -; V: TRBV20-1; DNA: TGCAGTGCTACGTACAACGAGCAGTACTTC; CDR3: CSATYNEQYF
D: -; J: TRBJ1-4; size: -; V: TRBV6-6; DNA: TGTGCCAGCAGTTACTCACCTCGGACAGTTGAAAAACTGTTTTTT; CDR3: CASSYSPRTVEKLFF
D: TRBD2; J: TRBJ2-7; size: -; V: TRBV6-1; DNA: TGTGCCAGCAGTGATAGCGGGTTCGCTTACTTC; CDR3: CASSDSGFAYF
D: TRBD2; J: TRBJ2-2; size: once; V: TRBV5-6; DNA: TGTGCCAGCAGCTTGTTATCTAGCGGGGACATGAACACCGGGGAGCTGTTTTTT; CDR3: CASSLLSSGDMNTGELFF
D: -; J: TRBJ1-4; size: -; V: TRBV9; DNA: TGTGCCAGCAGCATACGTCTGGGAACTAATGAAAAACTGTTTTTT; CDR3: CASSIRLGTNEKLFF
D: TRBD1; J: TRBJ2-3; size: once; V: TRBV4-1; DNA: TGCGCCAGCAGCCAAGGGACAGGACTGAGCACAGATACGCAGTATTTT; CDR3: CASSQGTGLSTDTQYF
D: TRBD2; J: TRBJ2-2; size: -; V: TRBV9; DNA: TGTGCCAGCAGCGTAGGGTTGGCGGGAGGGCCCGGGGAGCTGTTTTTT; CDR3: CASSVGLAGGPGELFF
D: -; J: TRBJ2-3; size: -; V: TRBV11-2; DNA: TGTGCCAGCAGCCTCGAGGGCCAGACGCAGTATTTT; CDR3: CASSLEGQTQYF
D: -; J: TRBJ2-1; size: -; V: TRBV2; DNA: TGTGCCAGCAGTGATTACAATGAGCAGTTCTTC; CDR3: CASSDYNEQFF
D: TRBD2; J: TRBJ2-3; size: -; V: TRBV15; DNA: TGTGCCACCAGCAGAGATCGTAGCGGGAGGGCTGATACGCAGTATTTT; CDR3: CATSRDRSGRADTQYF
D: -; J: TRBJ1-5; size: -; V: TRBV2; DNA: TGTGCCAGCAGTGTTCAATGGGTTTCGGGTGATCAGCCCCAGCATTTT; CDR3: CASSVQWVSGDQPQHF
D: -; J: TRBJ1-1; size: -; V: TRBV11-2; DNA: TGTGCCAGCAGCTTAGGGGGGGCCGGGAACACTGAAGCTTTCTTT; CDR3: CASSLGGAGNTEAFF
D: -; J: TRBJ1-2; size: -; V: TRBV19; DNA: TGTGCCAGTAGTATCGGCATACCCTATGGCTACACCTTC; CDR3: CASSIGIPYGYTF